Listed here are 31 T cell receptor beta chains from one sample, sequenced in a study of metastatic and nonmetastatic thyroid tumors. No treatment of any kind had been given to any patient before thyroid surgery. TCRdb recomputed clones from the PCR reads via MiXCR. The repertoire includes about 15,000 clones, roughly a quarter of them detected once, and about 8% sits in the top ten. Sequencing was carried out using adjacent normal tissue. The origin of the receptors is a female donor with papillary thyroid cancer or a benign thyroid nodule (not recorded which). Some clones in this sample may be carry-over from other donors' samples.

This clone was recorded many times. The chain is built from TRBV11-3 and TRBJ2-1; the match to TRBD2 covers 7 bases. Germline-derived CDR1 and CDR2 are SGHNT and YENEEA. V shed 5 bases, J shed 4 bases, and the junction held 8 bases outside the gene matches. The length of the CDR3 is 15 residues. CDR3 DNA: TGTGCCAGCAGCCCGGGGCTAGCGGCATACAATGAGCAGTTCTTC. Amino acid sequence: CASSPGLAAYNEQFF. Full variable domain (missing parts from reference TRBV11-3 and TRBJ2-1): EAGVVQSPRYKIIEKKQPVAFWCNPISGHNTLYWYLQNLGQGPELLIRYENEEAVDDSQLPKDRFSAERLKGVDSTLKIQPAELGDSAVYLCASSPGLAAYNEQFFGPGTRLTVL.

The J gene is TRBJ1-5, the V gene TRBV27, with D maybe TRBD1 (5 bases). V lost 7 bases and J 4 bases, leaving 14 bases between the germline ends. The CDR3 totals 14 residues. The germline gives CDR1 MNHEY, CDR2 SMNVEV (reference sequence). CDR3 DNA sequence: TGTGCCAGCACCCCGACAGACCCTAATCAGCCCCAGCATTTT. It codes for CASTPTDPNQPQHF.

This sequence joins TRBV5-1 and TRBJ2-1, with TRBD2 identical over 11 bases. The V and J ends lost 4 bases and 8 bases, in that order; junction bases with no gene match: 8. CDR3 length equals 15 residues. CDR1 is SGHRS, CDR2 YFSETQ, per germline. The CDR3 nucleotides are TGCGCCAGCAGCCCCATAGCGGGAGGGCCTCATGAGCAGTTCTTC. Its translation: CASSPIAGGPHEQFF.

This clone occurred a few times. This clone may be a read error of a much larger clone one base away. The chain links TRBV3-1 to TRBJ2-1, with TRBD2 matching over 8 bases. Germline-derived CDR1 and CDR2 are LGHDT and YNNKEL (reference sequence). The CDR3 runs to 16 residues. CDR3 in amino acids: CASSQEYSGIYDEQFF. CDR3 in DNA: TGTGCCAGCAGCCAAGAGTATAGCGGGATCTACGATGAGCAGTTCTTC.

Many counts were recorded for this clone. Other DNA sequences in this specimen translate into the identical CDR3. The rearrangement uses TRBV29-1 and TRBJ2-1, with 7 positions matching TRBD1. V lost 4 bases, J lost 6 bases, and 3 bases stayed unmatched. This CDR3 is built from 12 residues. The germline gives CDR1 SQVTM, CDR2 ANQGSEA. CDR3 bases: TGCAGCGTTGGGGGACAGACCAATGAGCAGTTCTTC. Amino acids: CSVGGQTNEQFF.

This clone was picked up many times. The chain recombines TRBV5-1 with TRBJ2-5; 14 bases map to TRBD2. This CDR3 spans 16 amino acids. The V gene end was trimmed by 4 bases and the J gene end by 5 bases; junction bases not matched to a gene: 7. Germline V gene sequence: CDR1 SGHRS, CDR2 YFSETQ. The CDR3 bases are TGCGCCAGCAGCAAGGGACTAGCGGGAGTCTGGGAGACCCAGTACTTC. This sequence encodes CASSKGLAGVWETQYF.

This clone has at least ten counts. This chain joins TRBV20-1 and TRBJ1-3; TRBD1 is a possible D gene (6 bases). Trimming removed 6 bases at V and 0 bases at J, with 12 bases between. Germline V lookup: CDR1 DFQATT, CDR2 SNEGSKA (reference sequence). CDR3 length equals 14 residues. In DNA form, the CDR3 reads TGCAGTGCCCACCGGACAGCCTCTGGAAACACCATATATTTT. It yields the protein CSAHRTASGNTIYF.

The chain joins TRBV11-3 to TRBJ1-2; D call uncertain. Germline V gene data show CDR1 as SGHNT and CDR2 as YENEEA. Trimming took off 4 bases at V and 0 bases at J, with 15 bases between the two ends. This CDR3 has 16 amino acids. For the CDR3, the DNA is TGTGCCAGCAGCTCAAAGGACCGAGCACCTAACTATGGCTACACCTTC. Amino acids: CASSSKDRAPNYGYTF. The entire variable domain, with the rest obtained from reference TRBV11-3 and TRBJ1-2, is as follows: EAGVVQSPRYKIIEKKQPVAFWCNPISGHNTLYWYLQNLGQGPELLIRYENEEAVDDSQLPKDRFSAERLKGVDSTLKIQPAELGDSAVYLCASSSKDRAPNYGYTFGSGTRLTVV.

Within the sample, this clone is medium-sized. The chain employs TRBV7-2 and TRBJ2-7; D might be TRBD1 (6 bases). Germline-derived CDR1 and CDR2 are SGHTA and FQGNSA. Trimming cost V 1 base and J 2 bases, with 12 bases left between them. CDR3 length equals 15 residues. CDR3 in amino acids: CASSLVAGVAYEQYF. The CDR3 coding sequence is TGTGCCAGCAGCTTAGTGGCAGGGGTGGCCTACGAGCAGTACTTC. Variable domain in full (rest from reference TRBV7-2 and TRBJ2-7): GAGVSQSPSNKVTEKGKDVELRCDPISGHTALYWYRQSLGQGLEFLIYFQGNSAPDKSGLPSDRFSAERTGGSVSTLTIQRTQQEDSAVYLCASSLVAGVAYEQYFGPGTRLTVT.

Within the sample, this clone is medium-sized. This sequence joins TRBV19 and TRBJ2-1; 10 bases map to TRBD1. V gave up 5 bases and J gave up 2 bases; unmatched junction bases: 3. The CDR3 has 15 amino acids. Looked up from germline, CDR1 is LNHDA and CDR2 is SQIVND (reference sequence). The CDR3 DNA sequence: TGTGCCAGTAGTTCGGGACAGGGGACCTACAATGAGCAGTTCTTC. This translates into CASSSGQGTYNEQFF.

This clone was observed a single time. V and J are TRBV20-1 and TRBJ1-2, with 7 bases that match TRBD1. V lost 5 bases to trimming and J lost 6 bases; unmatched junction nucleotides: 6. Germline-derived CDR1 and CDR2 are DFQATT and SNEGSKA (reference sequence). This CDR3 is built from 12 residues. CDR3 bases: TGCAGTGCTCGGGACAGTTGGAATGGCTACACCTTC. It codes for CSARDSWNGYTF.

This clone was detected ten times or more. The sample has other DNA sequences that encode this CDR3 too. V and J are TRBV10-2 and TRBJ1-6; D gene unclear. Germline V CDR1 and CDR2: WSHSY, SAAADI. Trimming removed 8 bases at V and 0 bases at J, with 14 bases between. This CDR3 is built from 16 residues. Here the CDR3 reads CASWEAADSYNSPLHF. CDR3 DNA: TGCGCCAGCTGGGAGGCGGCGGACTCCTATAATTCACCCCTCCACTTT.

The chain recombines TRBV19 with TRBJ1-1, with D possibly matching TRBD1 (5 bases). The CDR3 consists of 13 residues. Trimming left V 5 bases short and J 5 bases short, with 12 bases between. CDR1 and CDR2 (germline): LNHDA, SQIVND (reference sequence). The CDR3 DNA is TGTGCCAGTAGTCGGGCAGGGAGAACTGAAGCTTTCTTT. It encodes CASSRAGRTEAFF.

This clone showed up many times. The gene calls are TRBV19 and TRBJ1-2; D is undetermined. The CDR3 is 15 residues long. Trimming took 2 bases from V and 0 from J, leaving 10 bases between them. Germline V lookup: CDR1 LNHDA, CDR2 SQIVND (reference sequence). In DNA, the CDR3 is TGTGCCAGTAGTATAAGCACATCCGCTAACTATGGCTACACCTTC. Translated, it gives CASSISTSANYGYTF.

A remark on this clone: Germline and junction disagree at one end, which may indicate a read error. The chain couples TRBV29-1 to TRBJ1-1, with a tentative D call TRBD1 (6 bases). Germline assignment: CDR1 SQVTM and CDR2 ANQGSEA. The CDR3 totals 10 residues. As DNA, the CDR3 is TGCAGCGGCTGGGACACTGAAGCTTTATTT. Translated, it gives CSGWDTEALF.

In its sample, this clone ranks as medium-sized. V is TRBV10-3 and J is TRBJ1-5; weak D call: TRBD1 (6 bases). With 3 bases removed from V and 7 bases from J, the gap between germline ends came to 13 bases. CDR3 size: 14 residues. Germline values: CDR1 ENHRY, CDR2 SYGVKD. The CDR3 sequence is CAISDQRGGQPQHF. The CDR3 DNA reads TGTGCCATCAGTGATCAGAGGGGGGGACAGCCCCAGCATTTT.

This clone has a count of ten or more. This chain connects TRBV4-1 to TRBJ1-4, with 7 bases fitting TRBD1. Germline V CDR1 and CDR2: MGHRA, YSYEKL. V lost 4 bases to trimming and J lost 4 bases; unmatched junction nucleotides: 9. The CDR3 has 16 residues. CDR3 amino acids: CASSPGNRGSNEKLFF. CDR3 nucleotides: TGCGCCAGCAGCCCCGGAAACAGGGGTAGTAATGAAAAACTGTTTTTT.

V and J are TRBV5-1 and TRBJ2-7; 7 bases align to TRBD2. CDR1 and CDR2 from the germline V gene are SGHRS and YFSETQ. There are 15 residues in the CDR3. Trimming took 0 bases from V and 2 from J; bases not matched to a gene: 5. CDR3 DNA sequence: TGCGCCAGCAGCTTGGCAGGGACTACGACCTACGAGCAGTACTTC. Translating it yields CASSLAGTTTYEQYF.

The chain carries TRBV18 and TRBJ2-3; 15 bases are a match to TRBD2. Germline CDR1 is KGHSH and CDR2 is LQKENI. The length of the CDR3 is 18 residues. Trimming removed 0 bases from V and 0 bases from J; junction bases left unmatched: 1. CDR3 residues: CASSPPGLAGGSTDTQYF. CDR3 DNA sequence: TGTGCCAGCTCACCACCGGGACTAGCGGGAGGTAGCACAGATACGCAGTATTTT.

This clone appeared a few times. This chain links TRBV6-1 with TRBJ2-5, with TRBD2 matching 7 bases. In germline, CDR1 is MNHNS, CDR2 SASEGT. After removal of 7 bases from V and 3 bases from J, the junction contained 8 bases not matched to a gene. This CDR3 has 14 amino acids. The chain's CDR3 is CASKELAEKETQYF. The CDR3 DNA follows: TGTGCCAGCAAGGAGCTAGCGGAAAAAGAGACCCAGTACTTC.

This clone has just a few counts. The rearrangement uses TRBV6-1 and TRBJ1-1; 7 bases are shared with TRBD1. The junction had 7 bases not matched to a gene; V was cut back by 10 bases and J by 2 bases. There are 13 residues in the CDR3. Per germline, CDR1 MNHNS and CDR2 SASEGT. The CDR3 is CANSDRHNTEAFF. CDR3 sequence (DNA): TGTGCCAACTCGGACAGGCACAACACTGAAGCTTTCTTT.

V gene TRBV5-1 combines with J gene TRBJ2-1; D is uncertain. Germline V lookup: CDR1 SGHRS, CDR2 YFSETQ. V lost 1 base to trimming and J lost 2 bases, with 10 bases between them. CDR3 size: 15 residues. CDR3 in amino acids: CASSLLGSPYNEQFF. DNA of the CDR3: TGCGCCAGCAGCTTGCTTGGCTCCCCCTACAATGAGCAGTTCTTC.

This clone has a handful of counts. One end of the junction fails to match germline, which may point to a read error. J is TRBJ2-3 and V is TRBV7-2; D gene uncertain. Germline V gene data show CDR1 as SGHTA and CDR2 as FQGNSA. The CDR3 extends over 14 amino acids. CDR3 nucleotides: TGTGCCAGCAGCTTACTGACGAGCAAAGATACGCAGTATTTT. This sequence encodes CASSLLTSKDTQYF.

Notes on this clone: This sequence may be a read error, since a much larger clone differs from it by one base. This rearrangement joins TRBV5-5 to TRBJ2-3; D is undetermined. V gave up 4 bases and J gave up 4 bases, with 10 bases separating them. This CDR3 is built from 13 residues. CDR1 SGHKS and CDR2 YYEKEE come from the germline V gene (reference sequence). CDR3: CASSHCLSDTQYF. In DNA form, the CDR3 reads TGTGCCAGCAGCCATTGCTTGTCAGATACGCAGTATTTT.

This clone was picked up one time. One end of the junction varies from germline; a read error may be responsible. The rearrangement links TRBV6-1 to TRBJ1-1, with D unresolved. From germline, CDR1 is MNHNS and CDR2 SASEGT. The CDR3 is made up of 11 amino acids. The CDR3: CACLRNTESCF. DNA for the CDR3: TGTGCCTGCCTCAGGAACACTGAATCTTGCTTT.

This clone was seen ten or more times. This chain joins TRBV4-1 and TRBJ1-4, with 7 bases fitting TRBD1. With 4 bases clipped from V and 4 bases from J, the junction kept 12 bases outside the gene matches. Germline V CDR1 and CDR2: MGHRA, YSYEKL. The CDR3 loop spans 17 amino acids. The CDR3 reads CASSPNPVRDSNEKLFF. The DNA for the CDR3 is TGCGCCAGCAGCCCTAACCCCGTCCGGGACAGTAATGAAAAACTGTTTTTT.

By sample fraction, this clone is medium-sized. V is TRBV28 and J is TRBJ2-7, with TRBD1 matching over 8 bases. V lost 2 bases and J lost 4; bases outside the gene matches: 7. Per germline, CDR1 MDHEN and CDR2 SYDVKM. The CDR3 is 15 residues long. This chain's CDR3 is CASSLAGTGIYEQYF. The CDR3 DNA reads TGTGCCAGCAGTTTAGCCGGGACAGGCATATACGAGCAGTACTTC.

To note about this clone: Its ends do not fully match the called genes, so a read error is possible. This chain links TRBV20-1 with TRBJ2-7; D is possibly TRBD1 (6 bases). This CDR3 has 12 residues. Looked up from germline, CDR1 is DFQATT and CDR2 is SNEGSKA (reference sequence). The CDR3 loop reads CSARDIRYGQHF. Written as DNA, the CDR3 is TGCAGTGCCAGGGACATACGTTACGGGCAGCACTTC.

The chain is built from TRBV30 and TRBJ2-5; TRBD2 matches at 13 bases. V dropped 3 bases and J dropped 7; count of bases not matched to a gene: 14. This CDR3 is built from 17 residues. Germline V gene data show CDR1 as GTSNPN and CDR2 as SVGIG (reference sequence). The CDR3 DNA is TGTGCCTGGAGGATAACTAGCGGGAGGGCCGGGAAAGGGACCCAGTACTTC. Amino acids: CAWRITSGRAGKGTQYF.

V usage is TRBV20-1 and J usage is TRBJ1-1; 8 bases fit TRBD1. This CDR3 comprises 14 residues. Germline CDR1 and CDR2: DFQATT and SNEGSKA (reference sequence). The CDR3 DNA is TGCAGCCAGAACCCCGGACAGGGAAACACTGAAGCTTTCTTT. As protein: CSQNPGQGNTEAFF.

The table lists this clone with many counts. This rearrangement joins TRBV9 to TRBJ2-7; TRBD2 matches 8 bases. The CDR3 length is 14 residues. Per the germline V gene, CDR1 is SGDLS and CDR2 is YYNGEE. V trimming: 6 bases; J trimming: 2 bases; junction bases outside the gene matches: 7. CDR3 DNA: TGTGCCAGCACCCCGGGGGGGCTTCCCTACGAGCAGTACTTC. This codes for CASTPGGLPYEQYF.